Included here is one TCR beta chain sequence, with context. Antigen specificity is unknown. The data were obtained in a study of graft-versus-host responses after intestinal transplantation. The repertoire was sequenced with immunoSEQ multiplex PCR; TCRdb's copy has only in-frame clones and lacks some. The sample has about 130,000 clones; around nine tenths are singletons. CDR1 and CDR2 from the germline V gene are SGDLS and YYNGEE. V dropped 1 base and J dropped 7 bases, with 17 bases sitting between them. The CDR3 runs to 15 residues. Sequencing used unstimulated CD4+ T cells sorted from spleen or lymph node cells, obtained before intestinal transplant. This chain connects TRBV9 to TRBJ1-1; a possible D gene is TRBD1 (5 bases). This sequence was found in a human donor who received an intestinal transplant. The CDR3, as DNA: TGTGCCAGCAGCGTACGGGCAGGGCCTAATGGTGAAGCTTTCTTT. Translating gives CASSVRAGPNGEAFF. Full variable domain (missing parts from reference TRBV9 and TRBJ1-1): DSGVTQTPKHLITATGQRVTLRCSPRSGDLSVYWYQQSLDQGLQFLIQYYNGEERAKGNILERFSAQQFPDLHSELNLSSLELGDSALYFCASSVRAGPNGEAFFGQGTRLTVV.